This T cell receptor beta chain was sequenced during a study of blood T cell repertoires in COVID-19. The protocol was immunoSEQ multiplex PCR, while the TCRdb copy is restricted to in-frame clones and leaves out a portion. The sample consists of under 200,000 clones, approximately 90% of them appearing once. Trimming took off 8 bases at V and 0 bases at J, with 23 bases between the two ends. This CDR3 spans 18 amino acids. The germline CDR1 and CDR2 sequences are MDHEN and SYDVKM. The receptor comes from a man in his 60s with active or convalescent COVID-19. Sequencing input: peripheral blood. J is TRBJ2-1 and V is TRBV28, with TRBD2 as a possible D gene (6 bases). The CDR3 sequence is CASRTLGEVQSSYNEQFF. The CDR3 DNA is TGTGCCAGCCGGACATTAGGGGAGGTCCAGAGCTCCTACAATGAGCAGTTCTTC.